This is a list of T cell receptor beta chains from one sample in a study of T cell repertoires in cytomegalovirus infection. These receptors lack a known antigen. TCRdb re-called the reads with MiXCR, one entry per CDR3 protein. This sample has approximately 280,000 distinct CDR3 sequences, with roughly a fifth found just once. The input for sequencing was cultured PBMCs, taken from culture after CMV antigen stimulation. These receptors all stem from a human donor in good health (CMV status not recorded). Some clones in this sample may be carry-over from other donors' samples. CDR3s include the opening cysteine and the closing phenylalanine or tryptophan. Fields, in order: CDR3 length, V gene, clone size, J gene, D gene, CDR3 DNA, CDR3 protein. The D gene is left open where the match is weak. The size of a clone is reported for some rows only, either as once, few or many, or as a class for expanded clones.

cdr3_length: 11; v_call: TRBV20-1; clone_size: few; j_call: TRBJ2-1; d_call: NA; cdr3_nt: TGCAGTGCTTCGAGTCTAGAGACTCAGTTCTTC; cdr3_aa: CSASSLETQFF
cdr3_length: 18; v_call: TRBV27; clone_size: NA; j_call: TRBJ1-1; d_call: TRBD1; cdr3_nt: TGTGCCAGCAGTCGTACTCGGGACAGGGGGAGACCGGGCACTGAAGCTTTCTTT; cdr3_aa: CASSRTRDRGRPGTEAFF
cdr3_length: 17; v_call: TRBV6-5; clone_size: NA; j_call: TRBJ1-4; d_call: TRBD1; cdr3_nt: TGTGCCAGCAGCAGTCACACCATAGGGGGCGAGGGTGAAAAACTGTTTTTT; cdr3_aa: CASSSHTIGGEGEKLFF
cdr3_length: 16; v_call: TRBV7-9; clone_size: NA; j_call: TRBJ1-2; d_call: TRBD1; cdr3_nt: TGTGCCAGCAGCTCAGAGAACAGGGGAAACAACTATGGCTACACCTTC; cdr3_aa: CASSSENRGNNYGYTF
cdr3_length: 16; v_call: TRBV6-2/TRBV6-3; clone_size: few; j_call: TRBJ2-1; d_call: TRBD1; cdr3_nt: TGTGCCAGCAGTTACCTCCCGGGACAGGGGTACAATGAGCAGTTCTTC; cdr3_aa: CASSYLPGQGYNEQFF
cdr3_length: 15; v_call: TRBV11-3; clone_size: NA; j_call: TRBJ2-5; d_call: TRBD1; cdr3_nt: TGTGCCAGCAGTTCCGGGACAGGGATAGGATCGACCCAGTACTTC; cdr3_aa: CASSSGTGIGSTQYF
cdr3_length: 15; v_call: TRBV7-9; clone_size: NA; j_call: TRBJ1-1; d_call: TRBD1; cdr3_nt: TGTGCCAGCAGCCCTTGGACAGGCGGGGGCACTGAAGCTTTCTTT; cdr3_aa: CASSPWTGGGTEAFF
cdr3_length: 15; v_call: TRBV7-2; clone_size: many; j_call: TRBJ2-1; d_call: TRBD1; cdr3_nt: TGTGCCAGCAGCTTAGACGGACAGGGGTCGAATGAGCAGTTCTTC; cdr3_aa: CASSLDGQGSNEQFF
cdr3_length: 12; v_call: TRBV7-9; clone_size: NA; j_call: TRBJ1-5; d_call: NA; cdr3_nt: TGTGCCAGCAGCTTAAGGACGGGGCCCCAGCATTTT; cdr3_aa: CASSLRTGPQHF
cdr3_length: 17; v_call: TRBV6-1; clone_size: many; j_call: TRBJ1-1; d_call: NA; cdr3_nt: TGTGCCAGCAGCCGTAACACTGGACAGTTAATGAACACTGAAGCTTTCTTT; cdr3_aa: CASSRNTGQLMNTEAFF
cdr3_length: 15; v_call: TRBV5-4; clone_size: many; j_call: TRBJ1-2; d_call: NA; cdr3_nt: TGTGCCAGCAGCTTGGCCGGCAGCCGGGAGTATGGCTACACCTTC; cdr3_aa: CASSLAGSREYGYTF
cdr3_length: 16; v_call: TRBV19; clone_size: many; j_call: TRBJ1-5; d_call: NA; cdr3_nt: TGTGCCAGTAGTATTATGCGTTTGGGACCAAATCAGCCCCAGCATTTT; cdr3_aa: CASSIMRLGPNQPQHF
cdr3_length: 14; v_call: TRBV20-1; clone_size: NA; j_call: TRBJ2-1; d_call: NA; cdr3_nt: TGCAGTGCTACCAAACAAAGCTCCTACAATGAGCAGTTCTTC; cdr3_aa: CSATKQSSYNEQFF
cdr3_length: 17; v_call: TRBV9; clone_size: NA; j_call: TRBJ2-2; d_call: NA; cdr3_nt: TGTGCCAGCAGCGTAGTAGGGTTAGTGGGGAACACCGGGGAGCTGTTTTTT; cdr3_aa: CASSVVGLVGNTGELFF
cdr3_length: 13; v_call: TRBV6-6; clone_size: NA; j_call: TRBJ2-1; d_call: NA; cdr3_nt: TGTGCCAGCAGTTACTCCCCGGGACCTGAGCAGTTCTTC; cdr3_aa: CASSYSPGPEQFF
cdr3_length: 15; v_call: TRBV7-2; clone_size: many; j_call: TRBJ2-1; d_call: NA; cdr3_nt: TGTGCCAGCAGCTTAGCGTTCCTAGGTGGTATTGAGCAGTTCTTC; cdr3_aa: CASSLAFLGGIEQFF
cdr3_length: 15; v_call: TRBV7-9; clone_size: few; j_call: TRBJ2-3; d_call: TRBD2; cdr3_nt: TGTGCCAGCAGCCAGCGGGGCTATAGCACAGATACGCAGTATTTT; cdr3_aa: CASSQRGYSTDTQYF
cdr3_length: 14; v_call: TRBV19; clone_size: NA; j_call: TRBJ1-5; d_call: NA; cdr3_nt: TGTGCCAGTAGTATACAGGACCTCAATCAGCCCCAGCATTTT; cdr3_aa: CASSIQDLNQPQHF
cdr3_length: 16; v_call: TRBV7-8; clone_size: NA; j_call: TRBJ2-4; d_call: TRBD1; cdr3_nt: TGTGCCAGCAGCTCAGGACAGGTTCGGGCCAAAAACATTCAGTACTTC; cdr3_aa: CASSSGQVRAKNIQYF
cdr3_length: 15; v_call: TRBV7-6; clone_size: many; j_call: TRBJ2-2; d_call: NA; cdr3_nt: TGTGCCAGCAGCTTAGGGTTCGGAAACACCGGGGAGCTGTTTTTT; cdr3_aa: CASSLGFGNTGELFF
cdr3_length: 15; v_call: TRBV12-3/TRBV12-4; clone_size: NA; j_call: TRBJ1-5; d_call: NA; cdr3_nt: TGTGCCAGCAGTCCCCGGGACGGTAGCAATCAGCCCCAGCATTTT; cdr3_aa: CASSPRDGSNQPQHF
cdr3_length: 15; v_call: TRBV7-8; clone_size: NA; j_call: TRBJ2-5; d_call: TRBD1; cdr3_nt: TGTGCCAGCAGCTTAGACGGGACAGGGCCAGAGACCCAGTACTTC; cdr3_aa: CASSLDGTGPETQYF
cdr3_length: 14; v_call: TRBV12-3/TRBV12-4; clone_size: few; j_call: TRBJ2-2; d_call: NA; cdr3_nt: TGTGCCAGCAGTTTTCTTAGTAAGGCCGGGGAGCTGTTTTTT; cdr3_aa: CASSFLSKAGELFF
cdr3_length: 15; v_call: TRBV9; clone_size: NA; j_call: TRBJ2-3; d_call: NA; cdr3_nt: TGTGCCAGCAGCGCTGACGGGAGTCCCACAGATACGCAGTATTTT; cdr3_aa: CASSADGSPTDTQYF
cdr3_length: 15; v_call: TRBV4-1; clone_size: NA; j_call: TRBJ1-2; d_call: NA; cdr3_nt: TGTGCCAGCAGCCCCGGTGTGGGGGGCGTCTATGGCTACACCTTC; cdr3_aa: CASSPGVGGVYGYTF
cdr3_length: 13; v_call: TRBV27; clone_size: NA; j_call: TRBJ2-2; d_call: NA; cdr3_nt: TGTGCCAGCAGTCGGGCCCACACCGGGGAGCTGTTTTTT; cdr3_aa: CASSRAHTGELFF
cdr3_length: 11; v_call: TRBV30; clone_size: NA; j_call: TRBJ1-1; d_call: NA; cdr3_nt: TGTGCCTGGAGCCAAGGCTATGAAGCTTTCTTT; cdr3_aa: CAWSQGYEAFF
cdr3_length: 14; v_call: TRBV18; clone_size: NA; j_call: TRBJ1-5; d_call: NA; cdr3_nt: TGTGCCAGCTCACCAACATCAGACAATCAGCCCCAGCATTTT; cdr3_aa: CASSPTSDNQPQHF